Presented here are 5 T cell receptor beta chains from one specimen sequenced in a study of neurological immune-mediated disorders. One entry per CDR3 protein results from TCRdb running MiXCR on the 5' RACE reads. The data hold roughly 74,000 distinct CDR3 sequences, with around 5.2% observed a single time. Sequenced sample: PBMCs. These receptor sequences come from a man younger than 30 with multiple sclerosis.

This clonotype has more than one count but fewer than ten. This sequence may be a read error, since a much larger clone differs from it by one base. V and J are TRBV10-1 and TRBJ2-5; D unresolved. Germline assignment: CDR1 WNHNN and CDR2 SYGVQD (reference sequence). The length of the CDR3 is 13 residues. V was pared by 11 bases and J by 4 bases, with 17 bases between. CDR3 region: CAGGFNIVETQYF. The CDR3 nucleotides are TGCGCCGGTGGGTTCAATATCGTAGAGACCCAGTACTTC.

This clonotype was seen repeatedly, ten times or more. The chain joins TRBV30 to TRBJ1-6; possible D gene TRBD1, 5 bases. Germline values: CDR1 GTSNPN, CDR2 SVGIG (reference sequence). The CDR3 runs 14 residues. V was pared by 2 bases and J by 11 bases, with 16 bases between. The CDR3 here is CAWSPDSKNAPLHF. DNA for the CDR3: TGTGCCTGGAGTCCCGACAGCAAGAATGCACCCCTCCACTTT.

Of note for this clonotype: An end of the junction differs from the germline gene, which may be a read error. The gene calls are TRBV7-2 and TRBJ1-5; tentatively, D is TRBD1 (6 bases). Per germline, CDR1 SGHTA and CDR2 FQGNSA. The CDR3 length is 15 residues. CDR3 sequence (DNA): TGTGCCAGCAGCTTACGCGGGGGCGTCGATCAGCCCCAGAATTTT. As protein: CASSLRGGVDQPQNF.

There are many counts of this clonotype. This sequence joins TRBV15 and TRBJ2-3; no clear D. V gave up 5 bases and J gave up 2 bases, with 14 bases separating them. Germline lookup yields CDR1 LNHNV and CDR2 YYDKDF (reference sequence). The CDR3 contains 15 residues. CDR3 protein: CATSLGVENTDTQYF. CDR3 nucleotides: TGTGCCACCAGCCTTGGAGTGGAAAACACAGATACGCAGTATTTT. The variable domain in full, completed from reference TRBV15 and TRBJ2-3, reads DAMVIQNPRYQVTQFGKPVTLSCSQTLNHNVMYWYQQKSSQAPKLLFHYYDKDFNNEADTPDNFQSRRPNTSFCFLDIRSPGLGDTAMYLCATSLGVENTDTQYFGPGTRLTVL.

The chain couples TRBV27 to TRBJ2-2; no definite D call. The CDR3 has 12 residues. Trimming removed 5 bases at V and 2 bases at J, with 3 bases between. CDR1 and CDR2 from the germline V gene are MNHEY and SMNVEV (reference sequence). The CDR3 reads CASSTNTGELFF. The CDR3 coding sequence is TGTGCCAGCAGTACTAACACCGGGGAGCTGTTTTTT.